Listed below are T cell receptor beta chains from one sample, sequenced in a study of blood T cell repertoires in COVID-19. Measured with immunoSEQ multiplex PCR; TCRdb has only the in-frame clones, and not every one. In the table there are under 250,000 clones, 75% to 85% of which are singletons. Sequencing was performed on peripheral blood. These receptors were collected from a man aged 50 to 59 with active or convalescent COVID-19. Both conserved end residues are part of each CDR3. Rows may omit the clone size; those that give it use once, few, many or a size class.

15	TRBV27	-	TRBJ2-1	CASVSDSSSYNEQFF
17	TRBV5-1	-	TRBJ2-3	CASSPRLAAYSTDTQYF
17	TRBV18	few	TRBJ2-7	CASSPLAGGHPDYEQYF
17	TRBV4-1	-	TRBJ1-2	CASSQGRPGQGRGGYTF
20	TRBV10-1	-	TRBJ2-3	CASSEDWLLSTTGGTDTQYF
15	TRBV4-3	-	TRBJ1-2	CASSRTAAGGYGYTF
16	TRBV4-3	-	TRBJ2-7	CASSQEATSGLYEQYF
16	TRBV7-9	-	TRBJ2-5	CASSTTSGGRKETQYF
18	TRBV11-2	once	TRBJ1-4	CASSPAPGQGKFNEKLFF
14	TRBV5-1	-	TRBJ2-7	CASSKDRVAYEQYF
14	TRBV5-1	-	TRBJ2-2	CASSSGQPAGELFF